Listed below are T cell receptor beta chains from one sample, sequenced in a study of blood T cell repertoires in COVID-19. The assay was immunoSEQ multiplex PCR, and TCRdb's table has in-frame clones only and misses some. The profile shows fewer than 200,000 clones, 88% of them singletons. The source material was peripheral blood. The receptor set was obtained from a man aged 35 to 55 with active or convalescent COVID-19. The CDR3 runs from the conserved cysteine through the conserved F or W. Fields, in order: D gene, J gene, clone size, V gene, CDR3 protein, CDR3 DNA. D genes are given only for firm matches. Expanded clones get a size class; other rows say once, few or many, or leave the size out.

D: .
J: TRBJ1-5
size: .
V: TRBV15
CDR3: CATSRQAPSNQPQHF
DNA: TGTGCCACCAGCAGACAAGCACCTAGCAATCAGCCCCAGCATTTT

D: TRBD1
J: TRBJ2-2
size: .
V: TRBV19
CDR3: CASSPGGAGGSGELFF
DNA: TGTGCCAGTAGCCCAGGGGGCGCGGGTGGTTCCGGGGAGCTGTTTTTT

D: .
J: TRBJ1-2
size: .
V: TRBV12-3/TRBV12-4
CDR3: CASKKGDNYGYTF
DNA: TGTGCCAGTAAAAAGGGGGACAACTATGGCTACACCTTC

D: .
J: TRBJ2-2
size: .
V: TRBV27
CDR3: CASSQTGNTGELFF
DNA: TGTGCCAGCAGTCAGACAGGGAACACCGGGGAGCTGTTTTTT

D: TRBD1
J: TRBJ1-4
size: .
V: TRBV9
CDR3: CASSADRATNEKLFF
DNA: TGTGCCAGCAGCGCCGACAGGGCAACTAATGAAAAACTGTTTTTT

D: TRBD2
J: TRBJ2-1
size: .
V: TRBV11-1
CDR3: CASSLAGLEFSGEQFF
DNA: TGTGCCAGCAGCTTAGCGGGACTAGAGTTTTCGGGTGAGCAGTTCTTC

D: .
J: TRBJ1-3
size: once
V: TRBV5-1
CDR3: CASSIQTATGNTIYF
DNA: TGCGCCAGCAGCATACAGACAGCTACTGGAAACACCATATATTTT

D: TRBD1
J: TRBJ2-7
size: few
V: TRBV27
CDR3: CASSLEGTGGTYEQYF
DNA: TGTGCCAGCAGTTTAGAAGGCACAGGGGGAACCTACGAGCAGTACTTC

D: .
J: TRBJ1-5
size: .
V: TRBV28
CDR3: CASSSKDRGLEPQHF
DNA: TGTGCCAGCAGTAGCAAGGACAGAGGTCTGGAGCCCCAGCATTTT

D: TRBD1
J: TRBJ1-4
size: .
V: TRBV2
CDR3: CASGPTGTENEKLFF
DNA: TGTGCCAGCGGCCCAACCGGGACAGAGAATGAAAAACTGTTTTTT

D: .
J: TRBJ1-2
size: .
V: TRBV28
CDR3: CASSLTVYNYGYTF
DNA: TGTGCCAGCAGTTTGACAGTATATAACTATGGCTACACCTTC

D: .
J: TRBJ1-2
size: .
V: TRBV28
CDR3: CASSLSQPPWGYTF
DNA: TGTGCCAGCAGTTTGTCACAACCACCATGGGGCTACACCTTC

D: .
J: TRBJ1-1
size: .
V: TRBV7-9
CDR3: CASRSGAGGNTEAFF
DNA: TGTGCCAGCAGATCTGGGGCCGGGGGGAACACTGAAGCTTTCTTT

D: .
J: TRBJ1-1
size: .
V: TRBV30
CDR3: CAWSRTANTEAFF
DNA: TGTGCCTGGAGTAGGACAGCGAACACTGAAGCTTTCTTT

D: TRBD1
J: TRBJ1-6
size: .
V: TRBV25-1
CDR3: CASTGDRNSPLHF
DNA: TGTGCCAGCACCGGGGACAGGAATTCACCCCTCCACTTT

D: .
J: TRBJ1-2
size: .
V: TRBV2
CDR3: CASRAKEGYGYTF
DNA: TGTGCCAGCAGAGCAAAGGAGGGCTATGGCTACACCTTC

D: .
J: TRBJ2-6
size: .
V: TRBV3-1/TRBV3-2
CDR3: CASSYSGANVLTF
DNA: TGTGCCAGCAGTTATTCTGGGGCCAACGTCCTGACTTTC

D: .
J: TRBJ1-1
size: .
V: TRBV6-5
CDR3: CASSYSVTMNTEAFF
DNA: TGTGCCAGCAGTTACTCGGTCACTATGAACACTGAAGCTTTCTTT

D: .
J: TRBJ2-7
size: .
V: TRBV6-5
CDR3: CASSSRTGLFNEQYF
DNA: TGTGCCAGCAGTTCCCGGACGGGACTCTTTAATGAGCAGTACTTC

D: .
J: TRBJ2-3
size: .
V: TRBV4-2
CDR3: CASSQESQITDTQYF
DNA: TGTGCCAGCAGCCAAGAGAGTCAAATCACAGATACGCAGTATTTT

D: TRBD1
J: TRBJ2-7
size: .
V: TRBV28
CDR3: CASSLQDRGSYEQYF
DNA: TGTGCCAGCAGTTTACAGGACAGGGGTTCCTACGAGCAGTACTTC

D: .
J: TRBJ1-2
size: .
V: TRBV10-1
CDR3: CASSESRTGNYGYTF
DNA: TGCGCCAGCAGTGAGTCCCGAACGGGGAACTATGGCTACACCTTC

D: .
J: TRBJ1-5
size: .
V: TRBV28
CDR3: CASSLLGSGQPQHF
DNA: TGTGCCAGCAGTTTGCTAGGTTCCGGGCAGCCCCAGCATTTT

D: TRBD1
J: TRBJ2-7
size: .
V: TRBV19
CDR3: CASSIRDRDYEQYF
DNA: TGTGCCAGTAGTATACGGGACAGGGACTACGAGCAGTACTTC

D: .
J: TRBJ1-1
size: .
V: TRBV29-1
CDR3: CSVDGGPNTEAFF
DNA: TGCAGCGTTGATGGAGGGCCGAACACTGAAGCTTTCTTT

D: .
J: TRBJ1-5
size: .
V: TRBV19
CDR3: CASSIIPQPQHF
DNA: TGTGCCAGTAGTATTATCCCCCAGCCCCAGCATTTT

D: TRBD1
J: TRBJ1-1
size: .
V: TRBV5-1
CDR3: CASSHGTGTTEAFF
DNA: TGCGCCAGCAGCCACGGGACAGGGACGACTGAAGCTTTCTTT

D: .
J: TRBJ2-2
size: .
V: TRBV11-2
CDR3: CASSGQPNTGELFF
DNA: TGTGCCAGCAGCGGACAGCCGAACACCGGGGAGCTGTTTTTT

D: .
J: TRBJ2-7
size: .
V: TRBV12-3/TRBV12-4
CDR3: CASSFRGSEQYF
DNA: TGTGCCAGCAGTTTCCGGGGAAGCGAGCAGTACTTC

D: TRBD1
J: TRBJ1-1
size: .
V: TRBV28
CDR3: CASSLNRGRTEAFF
DNA: TGTGCCAGCAGTTTGAACAGGGGGCGAACTGAAGCTTTCTTT

D: .
J: TRBJ2-7
size: .
V: TRBV12-5
CDR3: CASGRRSGRTYEQYF
DNA: TGTGCTAGTGGCCGCCGTTCGGGGAGGACCTACGAGCAGTACTTC

D: .
J: TRBJ1-2
size: .
V: TRBV19
CDR3: CASRSTGTYGYTF
DNA: TGTGCCAGTAGGAGTACAGGGACCTATGGCTACACCTTC

D: TRBD1
J: TRBJ1-6
size: .
V: TRBV15
CDR3: CATSRRPDRAHSPLHF
DNA: TGTGCCACCAGCAGAAGGCCGGACAGGGCCCATTCACCCCTCCACTTT

D: .
J: TRBJ2-5
size: .
V: TRBV7-2
CDR3: CASSLGRSGETQYF
DNA: TGTGCCAGCAGCTTAGGACGTTCGGGAGAGACCCAGTACTTC

D: .
J: TRBJ2-7
size: few
V: TRBV14
CDR3: CASSLGGANFVEYF
DNA: TGTGCCAGCAGCCTCGGAGGTGCCAATTTTGTGGAGTACTTC

D: .
J: TRBJ1-3
size: .
V: TRBV14
CDR3: CASSQYTGSTIYF
DNA: TGTGCCAGCAGCCAATATACAGGGTCCACCATATATTTT

D: TRBD1
J: TRBJ2-7
size: .
V: TRBV5-1
CDR3: CASNTGTGEYEQYF
DNA: TGCGCCAGCAACACCGGGACAGGAGAGTACGAGCAGTACTTC

D: TRBD1
J: TRBJ2-7
size: .
V: TRBV18
CDR3: CASSPAGQGIHEQYF
DNA: TGTGCCAGCTCACCGGCCGGACAGGGGATCCACGAGCAGTACTTC

D: .
J: TRBJ1-3
size: .
V: TRBV5-1
CDR3: CASSFSTFQNSGNTIYF
DNA: TGCGCCAGCAGCTTCTCCACCTTCCAGAACTCTGGAAACACCATATATTTT

D: .
J: TRBJ2-1
size: .
V: TRBV27
CDR3: CASRNGGPLGNEQFF
DNA: TGTGCCAGCAGAAACGGCGGGCCCCTCGGGAATGAGCAGTTCTTC

D: .
J: TRBJ1-4
size: .
V: TRBV15
CDR3: CATSRGGGQRNEKLFF
DNA: TGTGCCACCAGCAGAGGGGGGGGACAACGGAATGAAAAACTGTTTTTT

D: .
J: TRBJ1-5
size: .
V: TRBV12-3/TRBV12-4
CDR3: CASSLNQPQHF
DNA: TGTGCCAGCAGCCTAAATCAGCCCCAGCATTTT

D: TRBD2
J: TRBJ2-1
size: .
V: TRBV7-9
CDR3: CASSPKLSGRAGNEQFF
DNA: TGTGCCAGCAGCCCCAAGCTAAGCGGGAGGGCTGGCAATGAGCAGTTCTTC

D: .
J: TRBJ1-4
size: .
V: TRBV19
CDR3: CASGLLKNEKLFF
DNA: TGTGCCAGCGGACTTCTTAAGAATGAAAAACTGTTTTTT

D: .
J: TRBJ2-5
size: .
V: TRBV6-5
CDR3: CASSFRTAQETQYF
DNA: TGTGCCAGCAGTTTCCGGACAGCCCAAGAGACCCAGTACTTC

D: TRBD2
J: TRBJ2-2
size: .
V: TRBV11-2
CDR3: CASSLSGGNTGELFF
DNA: TGTGCCAGCAGCCTTAGCGGGGGAAACACCGGGGAGCTGTTTTTT